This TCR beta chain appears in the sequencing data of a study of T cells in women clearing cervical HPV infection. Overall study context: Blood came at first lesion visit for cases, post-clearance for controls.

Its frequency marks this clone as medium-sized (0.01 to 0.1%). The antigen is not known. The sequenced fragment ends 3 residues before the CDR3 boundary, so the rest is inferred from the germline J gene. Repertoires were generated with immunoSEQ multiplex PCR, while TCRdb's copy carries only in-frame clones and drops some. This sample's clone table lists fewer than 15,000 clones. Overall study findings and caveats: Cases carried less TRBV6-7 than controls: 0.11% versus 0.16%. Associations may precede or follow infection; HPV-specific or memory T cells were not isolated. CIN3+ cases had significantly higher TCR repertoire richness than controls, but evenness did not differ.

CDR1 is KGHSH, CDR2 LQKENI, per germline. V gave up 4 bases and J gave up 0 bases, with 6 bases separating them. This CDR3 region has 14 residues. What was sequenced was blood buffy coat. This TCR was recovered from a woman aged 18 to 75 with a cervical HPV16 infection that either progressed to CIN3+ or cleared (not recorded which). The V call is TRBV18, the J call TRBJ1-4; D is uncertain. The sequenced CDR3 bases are TGTGCCAGCTCACGGTCAGCAACTAATGAAAAA. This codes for CASSRSATNEK. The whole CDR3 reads CASSRSATNEKLFF.